The sequence of this T cell receptor beta chain was determined in a study of blood T cell repertoires in COVID-19. Study background: The samples span acute and convalescent COVID-19 from the United States, Italy and Spain. Sources were T cells, B-cell-depleted T cells, or PBMCs; the material itself was cDNA or gDNA.

Seattle researchers signed up patients amid active infection and tracked them longitudinally. Authors' data handling: Nucleated cell number was recorded as an estimate derived from reference gene primer amplification. Measured with immunoSEQ multiplex PCR; TCRdb has only the in-frame clones, and not every one. V and J calls and clone size are given by that table; D and trimming were obtained from the DNA. The repertoire consists of approximately 120,000 clones, with 75% to 90% occurring once and the leading ten covering approximately 3%. Trimming left V 4 bases short and J 3 bases short, with 10 bases between. Germline-derived CDR1 and CDR2 are LNHNV and YYDKDF (reference sequence). CDR3 length equals 13 residues.

Specimen: peripheral blood. This sequence was found in a woman of 80 years or more with COVID-19, enrolled during active disease. The chain combines TRBV15 with TRBJ2-7; unclear D gene. The CDR3 reads CATSTSRSYEQYF. CDR3 nucleotides: TGTGCCACCAGCACCTCAAGGAGCTACGAGCAGTACTTC.